These T cell receptor beta chains were read from a single sample in a study of blood T cells in healthy people across ages. TCRdb ran MiXCR on the 5' RACE reads and lists one entry per CDR3 protein. The sample carries 650,000 to 1,000,000 distinct CDR3 sequences, about half recorded once. The sample consisted of blood. These receptor sequences come from a man aged 80 or over in good health. CDR3s include the opening cysteine and the closing phenylalanine or tryptophan. A D gene is named only where the DNA matches it firmly. Clone size is stated in some rows and not others, as once, few, many or a class when expanded.

- TRBJ2-3 TRBV12-3/TRBV12-4 - CASSLAGVGPDTQYF TGTGCCAGCAGTTTAGCGGGAGTAGGACCAGATACGCAGTATTTT
- TRBJ2-1 TRBV7-9 - CASSDLGGNEQFF TGTGCCAGCAGTGATTTGGGGGGAAATGAGCAGTTCTTC
- TRBJ2-5 TRBV7-3 - CASSRSPRGAQETQYF TGTGCCAGCAGCCGCAGCCCCCGGGGGGCCCAAGAGACCCAGTACTTC
- TRBJ2-1 TRBV3-1 TRBD2 CASSTDLLAGGNEQFF TGTGCCAGCAGCACGGACCTACTAGCGGGAGGAAATGAGCAGTTCTTC
- TRBJ2-3 TRBV20-1 - CSASSRATDTQYF TGCAGTGCTAGTTCCAGGGCCACGGATACGCAGTATTTT
once TRBJ2-1 TRBV3-1 - CASSQDLVALGPLKQFF TGTGCCAGCAGCCAAGATCTTGTTGCGTTGGGACCCCTGAAGCAGTTCTTC
- TRBJ1-3 TRBV5-1 - CASSLDGPPSGNTIYF TGCGCCAGCAGCTTAGACGGGCCCCCCTCTGGAAACACCATATATTTT
- TRBJ1-6 TRBV20-1 - CSARDSGWDSPLHF TGCAGTGCTAGAGATTCGGGGTGGGATTCACCCCTCCACTTT
- TRBJ2-7 TRBV4-3 - CASSQDEAGDLSYEQYF TGCGCCAGCAGCCAAGATGAAGCGGGTGATTTATCCTACGAGCAGTACTTC
- TRBJ2-3 TRBV3-1 TRBD2 CASSPWTSDTSTDTQYF TGTGCCAGCAGCCCTTGGACTAGCGACACTAGCACAGATACGCAGTATTTT
- TRBJ2-1 TRBV5-5 - CASSLITRSEQFF TGTGCCAGCAGCTTAATTACCCGAAGTGAGCAGTTCTTC
few TRBJ2-1 TRBV4-2 - CASSQDVRGGPQFF TGTGCCAGCAGCCAAGATGTCAGAGGAGGGCCGCAGTTCTTC
once TRBJ2-2 TRBV5-6 TRBD2 CASSPASGSTGELFF TGTGCCAGCAGCCCAGCCAGCGGGAGTACCGGGGAGCTGTTTTTT
- TRBJ1-2 TRBV29-1 TRBD1 CSVDPGQGVPGYTF TGCAGCGTTGACCCAGGCCAGGGGGTTCCAGGCTACACCTTC
many TRBJ2-7 TRBV4-3 TRBD2 CASSQVASGSLGEQYF TGCGCCAGCAGCCAAGTAGCTAGCGGGAGTCTGGGCGAGCAGTACTTC
few TRBJ2-5 TRBV24-1 - CATRVSGVMETQYF TGTGCCACCAGGGTGTCAGGGGTTATGGAGACCCAGTACTTC
- TRBJ2-7 TRBV27 - CASSFTASYNEQYF TGTGCCAGCAGTTTTACGGCATCCTACAATGAGCAGTACTTC
few TRBJ2-2 TRBV7-8 TRBD2 CASSLGGTSGRTGELFF TGTGCCAGCAGCTTGGGCGGGACTAGCGGGAGGACCGGGGAGCTGTTTTTT
- TRBJ1-6 TRBV5-8 TRBD1 CASSVRGINSPLHF TGTGCCAGCAGCGTCAGGGGGATTAATTCACCCCTCCACTTT
- TRBJ2-5 TRBV5-4 TRBD2 CASSSGLAGAHEQYF TGTGCCAGCAGCTCGGGACTAGCGGGAGCCCATGAGCAGTACTTC
few TRBJ2-7 TRBV7-3 - CASSSKGGNEQYF TGTGCCAGCAGCTCCAAGGGGGGCAATGAGCAGTACTTC